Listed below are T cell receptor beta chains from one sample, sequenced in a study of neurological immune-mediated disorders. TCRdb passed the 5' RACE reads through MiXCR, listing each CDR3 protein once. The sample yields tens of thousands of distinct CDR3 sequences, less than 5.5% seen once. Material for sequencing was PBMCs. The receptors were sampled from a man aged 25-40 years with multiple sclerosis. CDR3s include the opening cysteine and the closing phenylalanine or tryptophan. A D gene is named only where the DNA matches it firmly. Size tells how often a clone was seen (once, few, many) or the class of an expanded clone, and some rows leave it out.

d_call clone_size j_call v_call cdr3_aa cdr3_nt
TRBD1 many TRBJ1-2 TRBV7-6 CASSPGGTGGVYGYTF TGTGCCAGCAGCCCTGGGGGGACAGGGGGCGTCTATGGCTACACCTTC
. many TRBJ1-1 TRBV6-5 CATGWDTEAFF TGTGCCACCGGGTGGGACACTGAAGCTTTCTTT
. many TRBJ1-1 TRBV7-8 CASSPSPHDRNEAFF TGTGCCAGCAGCCCATCCCCTCACGACAGAAATGAAGCTTTCTTT
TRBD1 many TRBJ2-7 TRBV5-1 CASSRDRGRFEQYF TGCGCCAGCAGCCGGGACAGGGGGCGGTTCGAGCAGTACTTC
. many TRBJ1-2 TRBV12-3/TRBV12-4 CASSLRQRGTGYTF TGTGCCAGCAGTTTAAGACAGAGGGGAACTGGCTACACCTTC
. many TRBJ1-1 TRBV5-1 CASKEEFGVSTEAFF TGCGCCAGCAAAGAGGAGTTTGGGGTGAGCACTGAAGCTTTCTTT
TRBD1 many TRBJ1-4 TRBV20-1 CSARDTGVRFEKLFF TGCAGTGCTAGAGATACAGGGGTGCGGTTCGAAAAACTGTTTTTT
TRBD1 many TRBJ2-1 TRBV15 CATRNDRGSYNEQFF TGTGCCACCAGGAATGACAGGGGATCCTACAATGAGCAGTTCTTC
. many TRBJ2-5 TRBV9 CASSVNPLAGPFGSETQYF TGTGCCAGCAGCGTCAACCCTTTGGCGGGCCCTTTCGGTTCGGAGACCCAGTACTTC
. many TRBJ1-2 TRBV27 CASSLYAGVGYTF TGTGCCAGCAGTTTATATGCGGGGGTTGGCTACACCTTC
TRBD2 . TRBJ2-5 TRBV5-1 CASSGGDQETQYF TGCGCCAGCAGCGGGGGGGACCAAGAGACCCAGTACTTC
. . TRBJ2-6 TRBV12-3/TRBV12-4 CASSPTGPITYLSGANVLTF TGTGCCAGCAGCCCTACGGGGCCCATCACTTACCTCTCTGGGGCCAACGTCCTGACTTTC
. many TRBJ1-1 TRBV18 CASSPHQGTTEAFF TGTGCCAGCTCACCCCACCAGGGAACCACTGAAGCTTTCTTT
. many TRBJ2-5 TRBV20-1 CSATIPGTQETQYF TGCAGTGCTACCATCCCGGGAACCCAAGAGACCCAGTACTTC
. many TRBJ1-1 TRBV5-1 CASSLTGHYTEAFF TGCGCCAGCAGCTTGACAGGGCACTACACTGAAGCTTTCTTT
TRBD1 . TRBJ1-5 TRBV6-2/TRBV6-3 CASSLTGEGQPQNF TGTGCCAGCAGCCTGACAGGGGAGGGTCAGCCCCAGAATTTT
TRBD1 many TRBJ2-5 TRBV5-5 CASSSGQLQETQYF TGTGCCAGCAGCTCGGGACAGCTACAAGAGACCCAGTACTTC
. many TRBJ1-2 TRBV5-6 CASSLGQGQGGYTF TGTGCCAGCAGCTTGGGCCAGGGGCAGGGTGGCTACACCTTC
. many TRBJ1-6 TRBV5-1 CASSLGPGKDSPLHF TGCGCCAGCAGCTTGGGGCCGGGGAAAGATTCACCCCTCCACTTT
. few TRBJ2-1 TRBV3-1 CASSQDATRVPYNEQFF TGTGCCAGCAGCCAAGACGCTACGAGGGTGCCCTACAATGAGCAGTTCTTC
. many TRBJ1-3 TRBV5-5 CASSLMGATGNTIYF TGTGCCAGCAGCTTGATGGGGGCGACTGGAAACACCATATATTTT
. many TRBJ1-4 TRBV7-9 CASSLAQGNEKLFF TGTGCCAGCAGCTTAGCTCAGGGGAATGAAAAACTGTTTTTT
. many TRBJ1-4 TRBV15 CATSRVRAEVDKLFF TGTGCCACCAGCAGAGTACGGGCAGAAGTTGACAAACTGTTTTTT
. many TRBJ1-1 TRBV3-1 CASSQAVRGNTEAFF TGTGCCAGCAGCCAAGCGGTCCGGGGCAATACTGAAGCTTTCTTT
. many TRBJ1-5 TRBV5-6 CASSSLGDANQPQHF TGTGCCAGCAGCTCCCTCGGGGACGCCAATCAGCCCCAGCATTTT
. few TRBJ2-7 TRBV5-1 CASSFRGPPYEQYF TGCGCCAGCAGCTTCCGAGGGCCTCCCTACGAGCAGTACTTC
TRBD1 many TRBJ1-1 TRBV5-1 CASSGGQGWTEAFF TGCGCCAGCAGCGGGGGACAGGGGTGGACTGAAGCTTTCTTT
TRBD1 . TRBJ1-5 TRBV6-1 CASSVSGQGARYQPQHF TGTGCCAGCAGTGTCTCTGGACAGGGGGCGCGTTATCAGCCCCAGCATTTT
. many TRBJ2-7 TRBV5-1 CASSLGVLASTDEQYF TGCGCCAGCAGCTTGGGGGTCCTAGCGAGCACCGACGAGCAGTACTTC
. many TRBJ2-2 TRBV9 CASTGRGAGELFF TGTGCCAGCACTGGACGGGGCGCCGGGGAGCTGTTTTTT
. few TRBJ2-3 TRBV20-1 CSARVGYTDTQYF TGCAGTGCGCGGGTCGGCTACACAGATACGCAGTATTTT
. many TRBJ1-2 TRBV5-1 CASSLSGGRANYGYTF TGCGCCAGCAGCTTGTCGGGTGGCCGAGCTAACTATGGCTACACCTTC
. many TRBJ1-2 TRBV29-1 CSAQGYLDGYTF TGCAGCGCCCAGGGGTATTTGGATGGCTACACCTTC
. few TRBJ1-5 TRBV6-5 CASSRARSQPQNF TGTGCCAGCAGTCGTGCTCGCAGTCAGCCCCAGAATTTT
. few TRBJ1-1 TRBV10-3 CAISGVQGFRAFF TGTGCCATCAGCGGCGTCCAGGGGTTTCGGGCTTTCTTT
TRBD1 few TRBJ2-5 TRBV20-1 CSAKTGQETQYF TGCAGTGCTAAGACAGGGCAGGAGACCCAGTACTTC
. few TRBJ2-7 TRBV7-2 CASSLSSGQGGYEQYF TGTGCCAGCAGCTTGAGTTCAGGCCAAGGAGGTTACGAGCAGTACTTC
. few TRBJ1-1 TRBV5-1 CASSLKENTEAFF TGCGCCAGCAGCTTGAAAGAGAACACTGAAGCTTTCTTT
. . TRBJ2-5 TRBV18 CASSPSMDTQYF TGTGCCAGCTCACCTTCCATGGATACCCAGTACTTC
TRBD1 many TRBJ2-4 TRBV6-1 CASRGQGKSGGAKNIQYF TGTGCCAGCAGGGGACAGGGGAAGTCAGGCGGGGCCAAAAACATTCAGTACTTC
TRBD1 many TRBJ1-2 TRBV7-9 CASSPDRGPYGYTF TGTGCCAGCAGCCCCGACAGGGGTCCCTATGGCTACACCTTC
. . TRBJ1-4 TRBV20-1 CSARAGLNEKLFF TGCAGTGCTAGAGCAGGCCTAAATGAAAAACTGTTTTTT
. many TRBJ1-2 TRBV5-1 CASSLSPSNYGYTF TGCGCCAGCAGCTTGAGTCCTTCTAACTATGGCTACACCTTC
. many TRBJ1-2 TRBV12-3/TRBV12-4 CAQWSTGNYGYTF TGTGCCCAGTGGTCCACCGGTAACTATGGCTACACCTTC
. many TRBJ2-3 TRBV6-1 CASSGIQGSADTQYF TGTGCCAGCAGTGGGATACAGGGAAGCGCAGATACGCAGTATTTT
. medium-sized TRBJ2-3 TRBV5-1 CASSPGTETDTQYF TGCGCCAGCAGCCCCGGGACGGAAACAGATACGCAGTATTTT
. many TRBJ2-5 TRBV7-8 CASSPWQLQETQYF TGTGCCAGCAGCCCCTGGCAGTTACAAGAGACCCAGTACTTC
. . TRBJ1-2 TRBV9 CASSVDNYGYTF TGTGCCAGCAGCGTTGACAACTATGGCTACACCTTC
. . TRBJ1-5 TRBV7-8 CASSTERGKGQPQNF TGTGCCAGCAGCACCGAGAGGGGGAAAGGTCAGCCCCAGAATTTT